The source of this T cell receptor (beta chain) is a study of T cell responses to AZD1222 COVID-19 vaccine. Profiling relied on immunoSEQ multiplex PCR, and the TCRdb table lists in-frame clones only, not all of them. The data hold 45,000 to 70,000 clones, with 80% to 90% observed a single time. This CDR3 has 13 residues. Germline values: CDR1 LGHDT, CDR2 YNNKEL (reference sequence). With 1 base clipped from V and 4 bases from J, the junction kept 0 bases outside the gene matches. The chain carries TRBV3-1 (or the pseudogene TRBV3-2) and TRBJ1-2, with 7 bases that match TRBD1. This receptor was identified in an adult who received the AZD1222 COVID-19 vaccine. The sample in question was peripheral blood, obtained 28 days after the second AZD1222 dose. This CDR3 is CASSQGDSYGYTF. The CDR3 nucleotides are TGTGCCAGCAGCCAAGGGGACAGCTATGGCTACACCTTC.